The source of this T cell receptor beta chain is a study of CD8 T cells in ankylosing spondylitis. Remarks on this clonotype: Antigen: not known.

TCRdb re-called the 5' RACE reads with MiXCR, one entry per CDR3 protein. This sample has 130,000 or so distinct CDR3 sequences; about 15% occur once, and the top ten carry 33%. The study's findings and limits: What seemed typical of ankylosing spondylitis blood was a TCR beta motif built from several highly homologous variants.

The CDR3 has 13 amino acids. Germline V lookup: CDR1 MNHEY, CDR2 SMNVEV (reference sequence). V lost 2 bases and J 5 bases, leaving 9 bases between the germline ends. V usage is TRBV27 and J usage is TRBJ2-5; D not certain. Material: blood, either unsorted or a sorted T cell fraction (not recorded which). The receptor comes from a male donor with ankylosing spondylitis. This chain's CDR3 is CASSLVPEETQYF. CDR3 nucleotides: TGTGCCAGCAGTTTAGTCCCGGAGGAGACCCAGTACTTC.